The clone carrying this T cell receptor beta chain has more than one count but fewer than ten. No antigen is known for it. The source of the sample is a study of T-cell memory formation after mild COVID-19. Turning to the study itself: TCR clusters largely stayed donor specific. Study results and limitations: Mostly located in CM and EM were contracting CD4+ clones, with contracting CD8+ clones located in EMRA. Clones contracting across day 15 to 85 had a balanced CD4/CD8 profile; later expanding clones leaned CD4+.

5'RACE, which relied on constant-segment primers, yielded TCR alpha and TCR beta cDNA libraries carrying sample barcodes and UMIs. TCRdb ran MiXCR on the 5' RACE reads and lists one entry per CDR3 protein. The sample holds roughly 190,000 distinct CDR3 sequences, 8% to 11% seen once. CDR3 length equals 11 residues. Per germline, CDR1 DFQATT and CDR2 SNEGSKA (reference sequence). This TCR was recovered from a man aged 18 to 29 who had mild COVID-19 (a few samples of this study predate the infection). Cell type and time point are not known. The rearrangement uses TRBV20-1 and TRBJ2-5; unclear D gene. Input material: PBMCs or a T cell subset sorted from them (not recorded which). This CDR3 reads CSASPPETQYF. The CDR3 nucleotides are TGCAGCGCCTCTCCCCCAGAGACCCAGTACTTC.